This T cell receptor (beta chain) was recovered during a study of blood T cell repertoires in COVID-19. Study context: Nucleic acid was either cDNA or gDNA, and it came from T cells, B-cell-depleted T cells, or PBMCs.

This clone was detected once. Sequenced by immunoSEQ multiplex PCR; TCRdb stores in-frame clones only, minus some. This sample has about 140,000 clones, with roughly 90% found just once. V was clipped by 4 bases and J by 6 bases, with 18 bases between them. Germline V gives CDR1 PRHDT, CDR2 FYEKMQ (reference sequence). The CDR3 extends over 16 amino acids. The sample comprised peripheral blood. The rearrangement uses TRBV13 and TRBJ1-4, with D unresolved. The receptor's source is a man in his 70s with acute or convalescent COVID-19. The CDR3 DNA sequence: TGTGCCAGCAGCTCCTCAAAGTCGGTATTCTATGAAAAACTGTTTTTT. Encoded protein: CASSSSKSVFYEKLFF. Filled out from reference TRBV13 and TRBJ1-4, the complete variable domain reads AAGVIQSPRHLIKEKRETATLKCYPIPRHDTVYWYQQGPGQDPQFLISFYEKMQSDKGSIPDRFSAQQFSDYHSELNMSSLELGDSALYFCASSSSKSVFYEKLFFGSGTQLSVL.